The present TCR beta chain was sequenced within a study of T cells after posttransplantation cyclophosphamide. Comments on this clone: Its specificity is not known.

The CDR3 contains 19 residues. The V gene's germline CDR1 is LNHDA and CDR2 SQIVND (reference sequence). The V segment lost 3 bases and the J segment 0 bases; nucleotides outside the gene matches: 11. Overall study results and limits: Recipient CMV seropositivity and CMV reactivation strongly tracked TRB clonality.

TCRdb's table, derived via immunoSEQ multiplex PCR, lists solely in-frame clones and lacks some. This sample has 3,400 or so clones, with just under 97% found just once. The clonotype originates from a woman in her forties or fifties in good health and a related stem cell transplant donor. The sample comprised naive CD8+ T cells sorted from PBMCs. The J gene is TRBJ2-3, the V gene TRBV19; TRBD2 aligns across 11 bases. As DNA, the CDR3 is TGTGCCAGTAGTATCCCACTAGCGGGAGTTGAAACTAGCACAGATACGCAGTATTTT. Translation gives CASSIPLAGVETSTDTQYF.